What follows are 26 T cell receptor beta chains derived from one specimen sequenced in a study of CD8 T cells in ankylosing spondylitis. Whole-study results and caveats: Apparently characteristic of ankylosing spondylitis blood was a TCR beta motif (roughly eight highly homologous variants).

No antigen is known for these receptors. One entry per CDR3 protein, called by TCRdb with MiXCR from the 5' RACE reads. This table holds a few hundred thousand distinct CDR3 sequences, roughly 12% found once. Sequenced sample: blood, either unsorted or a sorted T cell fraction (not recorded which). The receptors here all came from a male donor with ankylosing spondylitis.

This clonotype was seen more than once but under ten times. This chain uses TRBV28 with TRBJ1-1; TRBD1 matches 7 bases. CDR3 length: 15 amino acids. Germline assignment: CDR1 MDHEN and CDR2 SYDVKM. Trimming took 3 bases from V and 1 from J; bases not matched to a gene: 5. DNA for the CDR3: TGTGCCAGCAGTTTCCCCGGACAGGCGAACACTGAAGCTTTCTTT. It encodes CASSFPGQANTEAFF. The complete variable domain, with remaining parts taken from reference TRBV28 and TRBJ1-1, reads DVKVTQSSRYLVKRTGEKVFLECVQDMDHENMFWYRQDPGLGLRLIYFSYDVKMKEKGDIPEGYSVSREKKERFSLILESASTNQTSMYLCASSFPGQANTEAFFGQGTRLTVV.

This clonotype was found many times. CDR3 protein: CSARDRGGITDTQYF. The CDR3 DNA is TGCAGTGCTAGAGATCGAGGGGGGATCACAGATACGCAGTATTTT. The chain recombines TRBV20-1 with TRBJ2-3; D is possibly TRBD1 or TRBD2 (6 bases each). V dropped 0 bases and J dropped 2 bases, with 12 bases sitting between them. This CDR3 has 15 residues. Germline V gene sequence: CDR1 DFQATT, CDR2 SNEGSKA (reference sequence).

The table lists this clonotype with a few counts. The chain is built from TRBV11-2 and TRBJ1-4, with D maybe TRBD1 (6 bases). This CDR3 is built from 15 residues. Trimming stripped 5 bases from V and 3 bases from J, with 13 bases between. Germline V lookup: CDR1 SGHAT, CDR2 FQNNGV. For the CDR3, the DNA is TGTGCCAGCAGCCCAAACGGGACACCTAATGAAAAACTGTTTTTT. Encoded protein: CASSPNGTPNEKLFF.

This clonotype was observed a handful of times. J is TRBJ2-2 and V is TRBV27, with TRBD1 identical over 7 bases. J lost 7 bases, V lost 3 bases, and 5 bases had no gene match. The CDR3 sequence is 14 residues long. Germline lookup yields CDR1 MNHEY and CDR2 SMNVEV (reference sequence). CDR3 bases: TGTGCCAGCAGTTTTGGACAGGCTGGCGGGGAGCTGTTTTTT. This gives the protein CASSFGQAGGELFF.

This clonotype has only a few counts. CDR3 residues: CASRLDRGPLNEQFF. The CDR3 bases are TGTGCCAGCAGACTGGACAGGGGGCCCCTCAATGAGCAGTTCTTC. This chain uses TRBV12-3 or TRBV12-4 with TRBJ2-1; 11 bases are shared with TRBD1. V shed 6 bases, J shed 6 bases, and the junction held 7 bases outside the gene matches. This CDR3 contains 15 residues.

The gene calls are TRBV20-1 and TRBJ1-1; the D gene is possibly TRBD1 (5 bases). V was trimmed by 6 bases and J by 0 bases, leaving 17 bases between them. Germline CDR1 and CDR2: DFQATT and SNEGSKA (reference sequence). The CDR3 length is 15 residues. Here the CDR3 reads CSAPGLWSVNTEAFF. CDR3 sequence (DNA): TGCAGTGCCCCGGGACTGTGGTCCGTGAACACTGAAGCTTTCTTT.

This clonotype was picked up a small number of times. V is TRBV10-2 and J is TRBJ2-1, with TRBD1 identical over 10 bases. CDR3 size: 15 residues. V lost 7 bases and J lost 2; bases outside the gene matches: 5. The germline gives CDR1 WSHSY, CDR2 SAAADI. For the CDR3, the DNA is TGCGCCAGCAAAAGGACAGGGGGGACCTACAATGAGCAGTTCTTC. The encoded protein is CASKRTGGTYNEQFF.

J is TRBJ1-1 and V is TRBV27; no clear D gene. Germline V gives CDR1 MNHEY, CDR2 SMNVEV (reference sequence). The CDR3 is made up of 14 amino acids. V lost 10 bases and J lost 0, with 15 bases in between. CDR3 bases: TGTGCCACCATCGAGGGAGGGATGAACACTGAAGCTTTCTTT. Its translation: CATIEGGMNTEAFF.

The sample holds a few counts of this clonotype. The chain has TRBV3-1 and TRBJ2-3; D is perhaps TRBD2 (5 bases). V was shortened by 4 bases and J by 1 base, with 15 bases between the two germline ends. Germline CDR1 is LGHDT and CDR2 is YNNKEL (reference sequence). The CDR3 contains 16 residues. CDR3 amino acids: CASSRRVSGGTDTQYF. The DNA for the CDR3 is TGTGCCAGCAGCCGAAGGGTCAGCGGAGGCACAGATACGCAGTATTTT.

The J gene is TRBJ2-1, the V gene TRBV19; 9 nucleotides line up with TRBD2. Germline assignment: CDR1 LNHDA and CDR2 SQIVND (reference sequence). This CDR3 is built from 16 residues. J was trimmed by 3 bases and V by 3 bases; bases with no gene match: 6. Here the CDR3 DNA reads TGTGCCAGTAGTATTGAGGCTAGCGGGAACTACAATGAGCAGTTCTTC. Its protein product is CASSIEASGNYNEQFF.

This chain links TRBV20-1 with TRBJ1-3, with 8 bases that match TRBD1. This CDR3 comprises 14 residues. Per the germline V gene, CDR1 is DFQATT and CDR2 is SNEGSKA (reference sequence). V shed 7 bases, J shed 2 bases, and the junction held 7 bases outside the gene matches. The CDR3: CSGQGAGPGNTIYF. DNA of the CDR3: TGCAGTGGCCAGGGGGCAGGACCTGGAAACACCATATATTTT.

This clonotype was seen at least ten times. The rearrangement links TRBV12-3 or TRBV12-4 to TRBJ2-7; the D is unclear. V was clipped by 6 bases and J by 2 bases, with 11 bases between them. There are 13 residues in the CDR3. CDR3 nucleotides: TGTGCCAGCAGGCTAAGCGACGCCTACGAGCAGTACGTC. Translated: CASRLSDAYEQYV.

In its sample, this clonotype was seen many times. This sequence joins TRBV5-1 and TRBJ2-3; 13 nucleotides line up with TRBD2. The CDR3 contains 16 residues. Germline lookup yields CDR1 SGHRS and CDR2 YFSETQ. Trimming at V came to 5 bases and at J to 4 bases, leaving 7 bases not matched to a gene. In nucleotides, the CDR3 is TGCGCCAGCAGACCGGGACTAGCGGGATGGGCAGATACGCAGTATTTT. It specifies CASRPGLAGWADTQYF.

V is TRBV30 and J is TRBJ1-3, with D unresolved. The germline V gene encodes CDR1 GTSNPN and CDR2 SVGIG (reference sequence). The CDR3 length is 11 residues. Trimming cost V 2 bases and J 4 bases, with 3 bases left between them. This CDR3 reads CAWSTGNTIYF. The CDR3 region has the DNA TGTGCCTGGAGTACAGGAAACACCATATATTTT. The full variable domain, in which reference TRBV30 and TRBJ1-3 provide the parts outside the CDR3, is SQTIHQWPATLVQPVGSPLSLECTVEGTSNPNLYWYRQAAGRGLQLLFYSVGIGQISSEVPQNLSASRPQDRQFILSSKKLLLSDSGFYLCAWSTGNTIYFGEGSWLTVV.

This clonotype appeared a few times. This CDR3 is CASSLGMGREVRQPQHF. The CDR3 DNA is TGTGCCAGCAGCTTAGGTATGGGGAGGGAGGTCCGCCAGCCCCAGCATTTT. This chain links TRBV7-8 with TRBJ1-5; the D is unclear. Looked up from germline, CDR1 is SGHVS and CDR2 is FQNEAQ. The V and J ends lost 1 base and 7 bases respectively, with 20 bases between them. CDR3 length: 17 residues.

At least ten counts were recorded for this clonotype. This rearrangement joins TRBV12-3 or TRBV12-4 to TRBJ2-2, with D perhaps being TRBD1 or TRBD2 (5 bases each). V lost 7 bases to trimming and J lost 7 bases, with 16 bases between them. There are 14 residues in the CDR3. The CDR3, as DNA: TGTGCCAGCATCACACCGGGGCTCGGCGGGGAGCTGTTTTTT. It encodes CASITPGLGGELFF.

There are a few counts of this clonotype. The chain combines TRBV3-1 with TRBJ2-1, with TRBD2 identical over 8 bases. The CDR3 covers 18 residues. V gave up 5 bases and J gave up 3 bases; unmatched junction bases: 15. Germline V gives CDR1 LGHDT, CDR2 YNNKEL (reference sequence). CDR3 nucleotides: TGTGCCAGCAGCAACCCGGTGGGTAGCGGGACCAACTACAATGAGCAGTTCTTC. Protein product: CASSNPVGSGTNYNEQFF.

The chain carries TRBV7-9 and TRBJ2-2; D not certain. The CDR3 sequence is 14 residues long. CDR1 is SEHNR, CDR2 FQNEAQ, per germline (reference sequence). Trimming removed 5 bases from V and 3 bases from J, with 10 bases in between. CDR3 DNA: TGTGCCAGCAGCCTCGACCGAGACACCGGGGAGCTGTTTTTT. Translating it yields CASSLDRDTGELFF.

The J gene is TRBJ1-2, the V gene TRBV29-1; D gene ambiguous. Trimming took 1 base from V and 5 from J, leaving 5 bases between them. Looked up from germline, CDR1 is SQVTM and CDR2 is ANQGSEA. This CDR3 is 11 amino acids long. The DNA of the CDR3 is TGCAGCGTTGAAGCGCCATATGGCTACACCTTC. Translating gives CSVEAPYGYTF.

The DNA for the CDR3 is TGTGCCAGCAGTGAACCTGGGACGACTGAAGCTTTCTTT. Amino acid sequence: CASSEPGTTEAFF. The chain is built from TRBV6-4 and TRBJ1-1, with D possibly being TRBD1 (5 bases). V was pared by 3 bases and J by 5 bases, with 10 bases between. Germline CDR1 reads MRHNA; CDR2 reads SNTAGT. This CDR3 region has 13 residues.

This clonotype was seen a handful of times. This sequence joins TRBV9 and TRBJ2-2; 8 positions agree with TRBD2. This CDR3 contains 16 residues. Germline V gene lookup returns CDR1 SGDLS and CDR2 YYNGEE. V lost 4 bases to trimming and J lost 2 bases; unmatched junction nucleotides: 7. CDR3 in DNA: TGTGCCAGCAGCTCAGCTAGCGGGTTTAACACCGGGGAGCTGTTTTTT. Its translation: CASSSASGFNTGELFF.

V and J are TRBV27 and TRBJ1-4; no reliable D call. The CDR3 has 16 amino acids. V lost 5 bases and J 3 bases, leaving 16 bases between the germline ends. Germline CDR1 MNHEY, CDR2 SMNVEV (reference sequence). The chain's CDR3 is CASSQSPSPANEKLFF. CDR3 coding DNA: TGTGCCAGCAGTCAATCACCATCCCCAGCTAATGAAAAACTGTTTTTT.

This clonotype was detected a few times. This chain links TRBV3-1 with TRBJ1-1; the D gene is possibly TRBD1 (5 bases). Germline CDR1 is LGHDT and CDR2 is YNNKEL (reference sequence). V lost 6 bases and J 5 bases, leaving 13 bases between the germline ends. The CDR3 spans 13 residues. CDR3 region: CASSLTRETEAFF. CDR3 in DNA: TGTGCCAGCAGTCTAACCAGGGAGACTGAAGCTTTCTTT. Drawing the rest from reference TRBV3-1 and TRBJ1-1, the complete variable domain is DTAVSQTPKYLVTQMGNDKSIKCEQNLGHDTMYWYKQDSKKFLKIMFSYNNKELIINETVPNRFSPKSPDKAHLNLHINSLELGDSAVYFCASSLTRETEAFFGQGTRLTVV.

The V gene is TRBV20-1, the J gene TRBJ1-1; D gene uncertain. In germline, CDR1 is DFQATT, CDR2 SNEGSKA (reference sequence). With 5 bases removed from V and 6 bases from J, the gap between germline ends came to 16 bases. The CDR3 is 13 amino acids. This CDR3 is CSARQAGVAEAFF. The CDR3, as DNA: TGCAGTGCTCGGCAGGCGGGAGTGGCTGAAGCTTTCTTT.

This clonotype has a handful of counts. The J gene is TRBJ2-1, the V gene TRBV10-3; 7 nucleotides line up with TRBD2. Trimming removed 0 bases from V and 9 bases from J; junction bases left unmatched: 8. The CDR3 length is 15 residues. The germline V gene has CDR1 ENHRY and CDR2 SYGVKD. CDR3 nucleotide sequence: TGTGCCATCAGTGAGTCGATTGCTACGGGAGGTGAGCAGTTCTTC. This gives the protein CAISESIATGGEQFF.

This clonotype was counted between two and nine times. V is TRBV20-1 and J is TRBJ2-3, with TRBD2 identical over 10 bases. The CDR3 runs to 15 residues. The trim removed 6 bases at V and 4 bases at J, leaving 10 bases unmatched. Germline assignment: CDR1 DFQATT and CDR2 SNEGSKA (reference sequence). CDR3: CSATFLAGVADTQYF. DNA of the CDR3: TGCAGTGCCACTTTTCTAGCGGGAGTGGCAGATACGCAGTATTTT.